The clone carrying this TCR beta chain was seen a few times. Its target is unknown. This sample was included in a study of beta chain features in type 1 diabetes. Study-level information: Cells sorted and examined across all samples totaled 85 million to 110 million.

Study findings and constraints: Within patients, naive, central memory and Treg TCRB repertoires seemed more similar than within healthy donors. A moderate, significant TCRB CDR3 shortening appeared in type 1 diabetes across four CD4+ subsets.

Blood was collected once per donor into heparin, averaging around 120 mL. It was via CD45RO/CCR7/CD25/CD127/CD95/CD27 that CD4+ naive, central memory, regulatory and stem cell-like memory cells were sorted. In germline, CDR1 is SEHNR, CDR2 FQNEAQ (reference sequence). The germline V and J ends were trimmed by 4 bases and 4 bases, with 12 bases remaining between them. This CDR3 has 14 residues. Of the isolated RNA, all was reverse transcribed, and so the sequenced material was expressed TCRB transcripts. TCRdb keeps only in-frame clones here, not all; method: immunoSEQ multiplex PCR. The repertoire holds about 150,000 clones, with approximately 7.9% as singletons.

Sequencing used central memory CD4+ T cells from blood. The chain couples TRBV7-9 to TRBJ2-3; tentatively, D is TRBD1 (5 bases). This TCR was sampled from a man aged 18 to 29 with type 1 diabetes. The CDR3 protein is CASSSDSAPDTQYF. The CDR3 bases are TGTGCCAGCAGCTCAGACAGTGCCCCAGATACGCAGTATTTT.